The rows below give T cell receptor beta chains drawn from one sample of a study of cytomegalovirus exposure and HLA in healthy donors. The method was immunoSEQ multiplex PCR; TCRdb's version includes in-frame clones alone and lacks a portion of them. The repertoire holds about 70,000 clones, with over 75% as singletons. The sequenced material came from PBMCs. The receptors shown here come from a woman in her 30s in good health and CMV-seropositive. CDR3s include the opening cysteine and the closing phenylalanine or tryptophan. Each record gives: D gene, V gene, J gene, CDR3 protein, CDR3 DNA. D genes are given only for firm matches.

>TRBD2|TRBV2|TRBJ2-7
CASSGDLTPTGGYEQYF
TGTGCCAGCAGTGGGGACCTAACGCCAACGGGGGGGTACGAGCAGTACTTC
>TRBD1|TRBV10-3|TRBJ1-5
CATADREGQPQHF
TGTGCCACCGCCGACAGGGAAGGGCAGCCCCAGCATTTT
>TRBD2|TRBV9|TRBJ2-3
CASSVTSGNRVGTDTQYF
TGTGCCAGCAGCGTAACCAGCGGGAACCGTGTTGGCACAGATACGCAGTATTTT
>NA|TRBV4-1|TRBJ1-5
CASSQEGGRGRVLQPQHF
TGCGCCAGCAGCCAAGAGGGGGGAAGAGGGCGCGTCCTTCAGCCCCAGCATTTT
>NA|TRBV27|TRBJ2-1
CASSSNLALYNEQFF
TGTGCCAGCAGTTCAAACCTAGCCCTTTACAATGAGCAGTTCTTC
>NA|TRBV7-2|TRBJ1-2
CASSLSPGHLYQPNYGYTF
TGTGCCAGCAGCCTCTCCCCGGGACACCTCTATCAGCCTAACTATGGCTACACCTTC
>TRBD1|TRBV27|TRBJ1-3
CAYTSPTGRNTIYF
TGTGCCTACACCAGCCCGACAGGGAGAAACACCATATATTTT
>NA|TRBV5-1|TRBJ2-2
CASSPQANTGELFF
TGCGCCAGCAGCCCCCAGGCGAACACCGGGGAGCTGTTTTTT
>NA|TRBV7-3|TRBJ1-1
CASSFLRNTEAFF
TGTGCCAGCAGCTTTCTCAGGAACACTGAAGCTTTCTTT
>NA|TRBV5-1|TRBJ1-5
CASSPVGGGNQPQHF
TGCGCCAGCAGCCCAGTAGGGGGGGGCAATCAGCCCCAGCATTTT
>NA|TRBV7-8|TRBJ1-1
CASSPPWGAGAFF
TGTGCCAGCAGCCCCCCGTGGGGCGCTGGAGCTTTCTTT
>NA|TRBV28|TRBJ1-1
CASSLSVGDTEAFF
TGTGCCAGCAGCCTCAGTGTGGGCGACACTGAAGCTTTCTTT
>NA|TRBV19|TRBJ2-7
CASSIAGGYEQYF
TGTGCCAGTAGTATAGCCGGGGGCTACGAGCAGTACTTC
>NA|TRBV4-1|TRBJ2-2
CASSQGSSGKATGELFF
TGCGCCAGCAGCCAAGGGAGTAGCGGAAAGGCCACCGGGGAGCTGTTTTTT
>TRBD2|TRBV29-1|TRBJ2-1
CSVTIGLAGSYNEQFF
TGCAGCGTTACCATTGGACTAGCGGGCTCCTACAATGAGCAGTTCTTC
>TRBD2|TRBV6-5|TRBJ2-7
CASSPTGTSVHEQYF
TGTGCCAGCAGCCCGACCGGGACTAGCGTGCACGAGCAGTACTTC
>TRBD2|TRBV11-2|TRBJ2-1
CASSLTSGYNEQFF
TGTGCCAGCAGCTTGACTAGCGGATACAATGAGCAGTTCTTC
>NA|TRBV19|TRBJ2-1
CASGRLGNEQFF
TGTGCCAGTGGGAGATTGGGCAATGAGCAGTTCTTC
>NA|TRBV15|TRBJ2-1
CATSRDLQGSGEQFF
TGTGCCACCAGCAGAGATTTGCAGGGCTCTGGAGAGCAGTTCTTC
>TRBD2|TRBV5-4|TRBJ2-5
CASSFGLAAQETQYF
TGTGCCAGCAGCTTTGGACTAGCGGCTCAAGAGACCCAGTACTTC
>NA|TRBV5-4|TRBJ2-6
CASTVKKISGANVLTF
TGTGCCAGCACAGTGAAAAAAATCTCTGGGGCCAACGTCCTGACTTTC
>TRBD1|TRBV4-2|TRBJ1-1
CASSPTGEVEAFF
TGTGCCAGCAGCCCCACAGGGGAAGTTGAAGCTTTCTTT